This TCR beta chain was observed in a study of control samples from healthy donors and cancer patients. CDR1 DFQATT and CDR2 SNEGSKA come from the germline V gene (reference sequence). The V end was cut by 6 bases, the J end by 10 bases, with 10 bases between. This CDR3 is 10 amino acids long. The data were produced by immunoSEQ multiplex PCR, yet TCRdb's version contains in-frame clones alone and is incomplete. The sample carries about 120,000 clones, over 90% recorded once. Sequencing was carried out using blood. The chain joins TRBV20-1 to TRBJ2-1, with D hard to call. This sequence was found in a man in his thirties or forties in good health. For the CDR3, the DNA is TGCAGTGCCCTGCGGCGCGAGCAGTTCTTC. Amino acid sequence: CSALRREQFF.